A single T cell receptor beta chain is shown here with its context. The antigen remains unidentified. The entry originates in a study of cytomegalovirus exposure and HLA in healthy donors. As for the study in general: Drawn from HLA-typed donors, tens of millions of unique TCRs were held in an early data release. Study-wide results and limits: It was likely that a cluster of highly shared sequence variants was a sequencing artifact. Later genetic work tied a missense DCLRE1C variant to beta-chain V and J trimming. TCR beta chains numbering some 160 were designated cytomegalovirus-associated.

13 Jbeta primers and 60 Vbeta primers were used for the PCR. The table came from immunoSEQ multiplex PCR; TCRdb's copy has only in-frame clones and leaves some out. The profile shows about 200,000 clones, over 75% of them singletons. The CDR3 covers 14 residues. CDR1 is MNHNY, CDR2 SVGAGI, per germline (reference sequence). V dropped 6 bases and J dropped 4; count of bases not matched to a gene: 6. The sequenced sample consisted of PBMCs. V is TRBV6-6 and J is TRBJ1-5, with 7 bases that match TRBD1. The TCR comes from a boy aged 2 to 9 in good health and CMV-seronegative. In nucleotides, the CDR3 is TGTGCCAGCAGGCCTAGGACAGGTAATCAGCCCCAGCATTTT. Protein product: CASRPRTGNQPQHF.